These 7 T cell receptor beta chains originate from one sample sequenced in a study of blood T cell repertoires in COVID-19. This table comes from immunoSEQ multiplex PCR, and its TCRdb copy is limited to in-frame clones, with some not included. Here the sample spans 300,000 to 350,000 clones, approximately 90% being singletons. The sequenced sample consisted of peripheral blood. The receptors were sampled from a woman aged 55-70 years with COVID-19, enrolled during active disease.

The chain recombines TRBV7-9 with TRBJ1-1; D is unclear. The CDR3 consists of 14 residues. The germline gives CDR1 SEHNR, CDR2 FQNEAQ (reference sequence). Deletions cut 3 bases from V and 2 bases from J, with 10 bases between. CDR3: CASSFNQFNTEAFF. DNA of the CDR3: TGTGCCAGCAGCTTTAACCAGTTCAACACTGAAGCTTTCTTT. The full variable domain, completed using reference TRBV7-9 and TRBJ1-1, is DTGVSQNPRHKITKRGQNVTFRCDPISEHNRLYWYRQTLGQGPEFLTYFQNEAQLEKSRLLSDRFSAERPKGSFSTLEIQRTEQGDSAMYLCASSFNQFNTEAFFGQGTRLTVV.

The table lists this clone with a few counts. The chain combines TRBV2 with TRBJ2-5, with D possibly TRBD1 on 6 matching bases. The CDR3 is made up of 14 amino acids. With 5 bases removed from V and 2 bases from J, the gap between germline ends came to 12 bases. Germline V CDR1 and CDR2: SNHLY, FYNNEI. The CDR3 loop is CASSYGTSQETQYF. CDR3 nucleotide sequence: TGTGCCAGCAGTTATGGGACATCTCAAGAGACCCAGTACTTC. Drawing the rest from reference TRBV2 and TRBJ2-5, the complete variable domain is EPEVTQTPSHQVTQMGQEVILRCVPISNHLYFYWYRQILGQKVEFLVSFYNNEISEKSEIFDDQFSVERPDGSNFTLKIRSTKLEDSAMYFCASSYGTSQETQYFGPGTRLLVL.

CDR3 sequence reads: CASSATGTGLTGYTF. CDR3 sequence (DNA): TGTGCCAGCAGCGCAACCGGGACAGGGCTTACTGGCTACACCTTC. V and J are TRBV5-4 and TRBJ1-2; 9 bases match TRBD1. Germline CDR1 SGHNT, CDR2 YYREEE (reference sequence). The CDR3 extends over 15 amino acids. Trimming at V came to 4 bases and at J to 7 bases, leaving 11 bases not matched to a gene.

CDR3 region: CASTRQDPEQYF. In nucleotides, the CDR3 is TGTGCCAGCACGCGACAGGACCCCGAGCAGTACTTC. The rearrangement links TRBV7-9 to TRBJ2-7; perhaps TRBD1 as D (6 bases). V lost 7 bases, J lost 6 bases, and 13 bases lay in between. The CDR3 spans 12 residues. Germline-derived CDR1 and CDR2 are SEHNR and FQNEAQ (reference sequence).

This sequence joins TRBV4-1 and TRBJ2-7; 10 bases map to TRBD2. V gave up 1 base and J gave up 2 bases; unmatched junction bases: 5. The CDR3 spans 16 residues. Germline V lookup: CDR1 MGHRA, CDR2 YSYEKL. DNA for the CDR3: TGCGCCAGCAGCCAAGTCCAGCGGGGGGGAACCTACGAGCAGTACTTC. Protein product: CASSQVQRGGTYEQYF.

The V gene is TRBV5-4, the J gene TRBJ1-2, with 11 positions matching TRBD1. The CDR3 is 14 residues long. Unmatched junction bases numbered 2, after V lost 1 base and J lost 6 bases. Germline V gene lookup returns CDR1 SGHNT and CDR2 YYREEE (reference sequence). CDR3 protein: CASSLWTGGDGYTF. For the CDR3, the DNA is TGTGCCAGCAGCTTGTGGACAGGGGGCGATGGCTACACCTTC.

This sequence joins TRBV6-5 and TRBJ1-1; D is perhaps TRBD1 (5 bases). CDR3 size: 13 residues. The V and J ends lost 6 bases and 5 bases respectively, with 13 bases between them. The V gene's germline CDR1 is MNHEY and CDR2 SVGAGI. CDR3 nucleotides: TGTGCCAGCAGATCACCAGGGCTGACTGAAGCTTTCTTT. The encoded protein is CASRSPGLTEAFF.